The following is a T cell receptor (beta chain) sequence with its context. The entry originates in a study of control samples from healthy donors and cancer patients. Between the trimmed V and J ends, which lost 5 bases and 7 bases, there was a span of 12 bases. Germline V lookup: CDR1 LGHDT, CDR2 YNNKEL (reference sequence). The CDR3 runs 14 residues. Produced via immunoSEQ multiplex PCR; TCRdb's table is partial and in-frame only. In the table there are 170,000 or so clones, roughly 91% of which are singletons. The TCR sequence derives from a man aged 18-30 years in good health. The sample taken for sequencing was blood. The chain carries TRBV3-1 (or the pseudogene TRBV3-2) and TRBJ1-6; possible D gene TRBD1, 6 bases. CDR3 nucleotides: TGTGCCAGCAGCGACGGACAGCGGAATTCACCCCTCCACTTT. Its protein product is CASSDGQRNSPLHF.